This T cell receptor beta chain appears in the sequencing data of a study of T cells in Graves' hyperthyroidism and ophthalmopathy. Under 3 months was the duration of disease in ophthalmopathy patients, who also had a Clinical Activity Score of at least 3 and a NOSPECS grade of at least 4. Every diagnosis used clinical symptoms, serum thyroxine and TRAb, thyroid ultrasound and orbital computed tomography. Unmatched junction bases numbered 14, after V lost 4 bases and J lost 1 base. Germline CDR1 is SEHNR and CDR2 is FQNEAQ (reference sequence). The CDR3 sequence is 18 residues long. The table lists this clonotype with a few counts. Amplified TCR beta CDR3 regions derived from RNA transcripts. With the HTBI primer set, the TCR CDR3 went through a first round of RT-PCR. TCRdb independently ran MiXCR on the multiplex PCR reads; one entry per CDR3 protein. The table lists about 600,000 distinct CDR3 sequences, around 14% of them singletons, with about 6.6% in the top ten.

This clonotype was sampled from a young woman with Graves' ophthalmopathy. Specimen: blood. The chain joins TRBV7-9 to TRBJ1-1, with 8 bases identical to TRBD1. CDR3 nucleotides: TGTGCCAGCAGCTCCTACGGACAGGGCGTGAGCGGGAACACTGAAGCTTTCTTT. Translation: CASSSYGQGVSGNTEAFF.